Given below is one TCR beta chain in context. Its antigen is unknown. This record belongs to a study of T-cell reconstitution after alpha-beta-depleted transplantation in children. V was shortened by 3 bases and J by 7 bases, with 22 bases between the two germline ends. CDR3 size: 15 residues. Germline values: CDR1 GTSNPN, CDR2 SVGIG (reference sequence). Study conclusions and caveats: There were some patients whose high TCRbeta diversity at day 60 came from surviving recipient T cells and thymic progenitors.

Unique molecular identifiers were used to barcode this TCRbeta library. TCRdb re-called the PCR reads through MiXCR, storing one row per CDR3 protein. The sample has 55,000 to 85,000 distinct CDR3 sequences, roughly 10% seen once. The chain recombines TRBV30 with TRBJ2-7, with D maybe TRBD1 (6 bases). This clonotype was sampled from a boy aged 10-17 years with acute myeloid leukemia, due to receive a stem cell transplant. Sequenced here: PBMCs, sampled before TCRalphabeta/CD19-depleted stem cell transplant. DNA of the CDR3: TGTGCCTGGAGGGCAAGAATAGGGGGAATCGGAGAGCAGTACTTC. This sequence encodes CAWRARIGGIGEQYF.